These T cell receptor beta chains were read from a single sample in a study of CD8 T cells in ankylosing spondylitis. TCRdb re-called the 5' RACE reads through MiXCR, storing one row per CDR3 protein. The sample has some 220,000 distinct CDR3 sequences, approximately 7.3% seen once. Source material: blood, either unsorted or a sorted T cell fraction (not recorded which). Receptor source: a male donor with ankylosing spondylitis. CDR3s include the opening cysteine and the closing phenylalanine or tryptophan. Each record gives: J gene, D gene, clone size, V gene, CDR3 protein, CDR3 DNA. A D gene is named only where the DNA matches it firmly. Clone size is shown for a subset of rows, as once, few, many or a class of expanded clone.

TRBJ2-1 . many TRBV5-5 CASSFGENEQFF TGTGCCAGCAGCTTCGGTGAGAATGAGCAGTTCTTC
TRBJ2-7 TRBD2 few TRBV7-2 CASSLLPGLAGGFEQYF TGTGCCAGCAGCTTACTTCCGGGACTAGCGGGGGGGTTCGAGCAGTACTTC
TRBJ1-1 . . TRBV6-2/TRBV6-3 CASSYSDGVVADPKAFF TGTGCCAGCAGTTACTCGGATGGTGTGGTGGCAGATCCTAAAGCTTTCTTT
TRBJ1-1 . many TRBV6-6 CAVLTTEAFF TGTGCCGTCTTGACCACTGAAGCTTTCTTT
TRBJ2-7 TRBD2 . TRBV5-1 CASSKREGMAYEQYF TGCGCCAGTTCGAAGCGGGAGGGGATGGCCTACGAGCAGTACTTC
TRBJ2-5 . . TRBV29-1 CSVHRVGERGETQYF TGCAGCGTTCACCGCGTGGGGGAAAGGGGGGAGACCCAGTACTTC
TRBJ1-1 . many TRBV6-2/TRBV6-3 CASSYLETGPNTEAFF TGTGCCAGCAGTTACCTAGAAACAGGACCGAACACTGAAGCTTTCTTT
TRBJ2-1 TRBD1 many TRBV11-3 CASSGRTGVNYNEQFF TGTGCCAGCAGCGGAAGGACAGGGGTAAACTACAATGAGCAGTTCTTC
TRBJ2-7 TRBD2 many TRBV5-6 CASTLGGLAGGSYEQYF TGTGCCAGCACCCTCGGAGGACTAGCGGGAGGGTCCTACGAGCAGTACTTC
TRBJ2-1 . . TRBV6-1 CASSEALFGTPYNEQFF TGTGCCAGCAGTGAAGCGCTATTTGGGACCCCCTACAATGAGCAGTTCTTC
TRBJ2-1 TRBD2 . TRBV4-1 CASSQAGHLTSGLIQFF TGCGCCAGCAGCCAAGCGGGACATCTGACTAGCGGGCTAATCCAGTTCTTC
TRBJ1-5 . few TRBV23-1 CASSLADNQPQHF TGCGCCAGCAGTCTGGCGGACAATCAGCCCCAGCATTTT
TRBJ2-5 . few TRBV7-8 CASSPRFSSQETQYF TGTGCCAGCAGCCCCCGTTTCAGTAGCCAAGAGACCCAGTACTTC
TRBJ2-1 TRBD2 few TRBV11-1 CASSLRLGLAGSNEQFF TGTGCCAGCAGCTTAAGGTTAGGGCTAGCGGGGTCGAATGAGCAGTTCTTC
TRBJ2-7 . many TRBV5-1 CASSLSTGRYEQYF TGCGCCAGCAGCTTATCTACAGGACGATACGAGCAGTACTTC
TRBJ1-2 . . TRBV7-2 CASSPGPKTRGYTF TGTGCCAGCAGCCCCGGGCCAAAAACGCGGGGCTACACCTTC
TRBJ2-1 . . TRBV19 CASSPLETVPYNEQFF TGTGCCAGTAGTCCTCTAGAGACAGTGCCCTACAATGAGCAGTTCTTC
TRBJ2-1 . many TRBV4-2 CASSHRTYNEQFF TGTGCCAGCAGCCATCGGACCTACAATGAGCAGTTCTTC
TRBJ2-3 TRBD2 . TRBV11-3 CASSLGSSGTTQYF TGTGCCAGCAGCTTAGGCAGTAGCGGGACTACGCAGTATTTT
TRBJ2-4 TRBD1 many TRBV7-9 CASSDGTGIIQYF TGTGCCAGCAGCGACGGGACAGGGATCATTCAGTACTTC
TRBJ2-7 . . TRBV4-2 CASSPSSAYEQYF TGTGCCAGCAGCCCTAGCTCTGCCTACGAGCAGTACTTC
TRBJ2-2 . . TRBV24-1 CATSDLRSTGELFF TGTGCCACCAGTGATTTGAGGAGCACCGGGGAGCTGTTTTTT